Each of the 9 T cell receptor beta chains below was sequenced from the same sample in a study of blood T cell repertoires in COVID-19 (dated by TCRdb to about 2020). Libraries were built with the immunoSEQ multiplex PCR assay. TCRdb retrieved this table from immuneACCESS and kept in-frame rearrangements only. Not all clones are present; in checked studies, unresolved V genes account for under half, and no reason is known for the remainder. The sample records 380,000 or so clones, roughly 90% of which are singletons. Of the sample, about 2.1% falls within the top ten clones. Sequencing used PBMCs or T cells enriched from blood (not recorded which). The receptors were gathered from a middle-aged woman with acute COVID-19.

V is TRBV13 and J is TRBJ2-1, with 12 bases that match TRBD1. V was pared by 5 bases and J by 7 bases, with 6 bases of the junction left unmatched. From germline, CDR1 is PRHDT and CDR2 FYEKMQ (reference sequence). The CDR3 runs to 15 residues. The CDR3 DNA reads TGTGCCAGCAGCACGGGACAGGGGGCGTGGAATGAGCAGTTCTTC. Residues: CASSTGQGAWNEQFF.

J is TRBJ1-3 and V is TRBV7-9, with 7 bases fitting TRBD1. V gave up 1 base and J gave up 0 bases; unmatched junction bases: 9. The CDR3 totals 18 residues. Germline-derived CDR1 and CDR2 are SEHNR and FQNEAQ (reference sequence). CDR3 region: CASSLVFAGGFSGNTIYF. Here the CDR3 DNA reads TGTGCCAGCAGCTTAGTATTCGCAGGGGGTTTCTCTGGAAACACCATATATTTT.

A word on this clone: Other DNA sequences in the same sample also yield this CDR3. The chain uses TRBV18 and TRBJ1-3; TRBD1 matches 7 bases. With V trimmed by 1 base and J by 2 bases, 2 bases remained unmatched. The germline gives CDR1 KGHSH, CDR2 LQKENI. This CDR3 is built from 15 residues. This CDR3 reads CASSPQGAAGNTIYF. The CDR3 region has the DNA TGTGCCAGCTCACCACAGGGGGCGGCTGGAAACACCATATATTTT.

The CDR3 protein is CASSSAGTSVQFF. The CDR3 nucleotides read TGTGCCAGCAGCTCCGCTGGGACTAGCGTGCAGTTCTTC. The chain links TRBV5-4 to TRBJ2-1, with 10 bases aligning to TRBD2. Germline-derived CDR1 and CDR2 are SGHNT and YYREEE (reference sequence). Unmatched junction bases numbered 6, after V lost 3 bases and J lost 12 bases. The CDR3 covers 13 residues.

The gene calls are TRBV24-1 and TRBJ2-3; TRBD1 matches 10 bases. Germline assignment: CDR1 KGHDR and CDR2 SFDVKD. CDR3 size: 16 residues. The trim removed 4 bases at V and 2 bases at J, leaving 5 bases unmatched. The CDR3 here is CATSDSGTGDTDTQYF. The CDR3 DNA reads as TGTGCCACCAGTGACTCCGGGACAGGGGACACAGATACGCAGTATTTT.

The chain joins TRBV6-5 to TRBJ2-2; the D gene is possibly TRBD2 (6 bases). With 8 bases removed from V and 6 bases from J, the gap between germline ends came to 16 bases. Germline V gene data show CDR1 as MNHEY and CDR2 as SVGAGI. The CDR3 contains 14 residues. Written as DNA, the CDR3 is TGTGCCAGCCGAGCTCAGGGAGGATCCGGGGAGCTGTTTTTT. Its protein is CASRAQGGSGELFF.

CDR3 nucleotides: TGTGCCAGCAGCTTAGGAAACAGGGCTTACTATGGCTACACCTTC. It is translated as CASSLGNRAYYGYTF. V usage is TRBV7-6 and J usage is TRBJ1-2; tentatively, D is TRBD1 (6 bases). The CDR3 spans 15 residues. Germline V gene data show CDR1 as SGHVS and CDR2 as FNYEAQ. V was trimmed by 1 base and J by 3 bases, leaving 12 bases between them.

V and J are TRBV2 and TRBJ2-7; D remains ambiguous. The CDR3 runs to 13 residues. Trimming shortened V by 2 bases and J by 0 bases, and 5 bases separated the two germline ends. CDR1 is SNHLY, CDR2 FYNNEI, per germline. The DNA for the CDR3 is TGTGCCAGCAGTGAATATTCCTCCTACGAGCAGTACTTC. Residues: CASSEYSSYEQYF.

This clone has only one observation. The V and J genes are TRBV20-1 and TRBJ1-5; D may be TRBD1 (5 bases). CDR3 size: 13 residues. Germline values: CDR1 DFQATT, CDR2 SNEGSKA (reference sequence). Trimming removed 3 bases from V and 6 bases from J, with 12 bases in between. The CDR3 nucleotides are TGCAGTGCTAGTCCACCGGGGGGTCAGCCCCAGCATTTT. This encodes CSASPPGGQPQHF.